Below, 8 T cell receptor beta chains from the same sample are listed, as sequenced in a study of naive and memory T cell subsets. An equimolar mix of two oligonucleotides served as the beta constant-region primer for TRBC1 and TRBC2. MiXCR, applied by TCRdb to the UMI-ligation and nested PCR reads, yields one record per CDR3 protein. The sample holds around 160,000 distinct CDR3 sequences; about 17% are singletons and the top ten take roughly 0.14%. Sample: naive CD4+ T cells from blood. The receptors shown here come from a human donor in good health.

This chain links TRBV7-2 with TRBJ1-1; no firm D call. Germline V gene data show CDR1 as SGHTA and CDR2 as FQGNSA. The CDR3 is made up of 13 amino acids. V lost 7 bases, J lost 5 bases, and 14 bases lay in between. This CDR3 is CASTLGVETEAFF. CDR3 DNA sequence: TGTGCCAGCACCCTCGGTGTGGAAACTGAAGCTTTCTTT.

The rearrangement links TRBV29-1 to TRBJ1-2; TRBD1 matches 7 bases. Trimming cost V 3 bases and J 8 bases; bases outside gene matches: 6. The CDR3 contains 12 residues. The germline V gene encodes CDR1 SQVTM and CDR2 ANQGSEA. The chain's CDR3 is CSVDRQGSGYTF. CDR3 in DNA: TGCAGCGTTGACAGACAGGGAAGCGGCTACACCTTC.

This clonotype was observed a handful of times. The CDR3, as DNA: TGTGCCAGCAGCTTATATAGGGGAGAGGTCTCCAATGAGCAGTTCTTC. Translation gives CASSLYRGEVSNEQFF. The chain links TRBV7-9 to TRBJ2-1; tentatively, D is TRBD1 or TRBD2 (5 bases each). The germline CDR1 and CDR2 sequences are SEHNR and FQNEAQ (reference sequence). The CDR3 sequence is 16 residues long. V lost 2 bases to trimming and J lost 6 bases, with 17 bases between them. Supplemented by reference TRBV7-9 and TRBJ2-1, the full variable domain reads DTGVSQNPRHKITKRGQNVTFRCDPISEHNRLYWYRQTLGQGPEFLTYFQNEAQLEKSRLLSDRFSAERPKGSFSTLEIQRTEQGDSAMYLCASSLYRGEVSNEQFFGPGTRLTVL.

This chain uses TRBV12-3 or TRBV12-4 with TRBJ2-4; tentative D call: TRBD1 (6 bases). CDR3 size: 19 residues. Deletions cut 5 bases from V and 0 bases from J, with 23 bases between. The CDR3 region has the DNA TGTGCCAGCAGTCCAAAGGACAGCTACAGCCGTCTAGCCAAAAACATTCAGTACTTC. Protein sequence: CASSPKDSYSRLAKNIQYF.

The chain's CDR3 is CASSPGGPGTGELFF. In DNA form, the CDR3 reads TGTGCCAGCTCACCCGGGGGGCCCGGCACCGGGGAGCTGTTTTTT. The chain has TRBV18 and TRBJ2-2, with D maybe TRBD2 (7 bases). Trimming removed 3 bases from V and 4 bases from J, with 12 bases in between. This CDR3 has 15 amino acids. Germline CDR1 KGHSH, CDR2 LQKENI.

This clonotype was counted a few times. CDR3 in amino acids: CASSLFTGLPPGELFF. Here the CDR3 DNA reads TGTGCCAGCAGCTTGTTCACGGGTTTACCCCCCGGGGAGCTGTTTTTT. J is TRBJ2-2 and V is TRBV5-4; D unclear. Germline CDR1 and CDR2: SGHNT and YYREEE (reference sequence). This CDR3 region has 16 residues. Trimming took off 1 base at V and 6 bases at J, with 16 bases between the two ends.

This clonotype has a handful of counts. This chain links TRBV12-3 or TRBV12-4 with TRBJ2-7; either TRBD1 or TRBD2 may supply D (5 bases each). This CDR3 contains 14 residues. The V and J ends lost 1 base and 2 bases respectively, with 9 bases between them. CDR3 bases: TGTGCCAGCAGTTTAGGGGACGGTCCCTACGAGCAGTACTTC. Translated: CASSLGDGPYEQYF.

This clonotype was seen a handful of times. At one end, the junction sequence differs from germline, possibly due to a read error. The CDR3 here is CSANLAGGSFEQYF. DNA for the CDR3: TGCAGTGCCAACCTGGCGGGAGGTTCCTTCGAGCAGTACTTC. The chain has TRBV20-1 and TRBJ2-7; 8 bases fit TRBD2. CDR1 and CDR2 (germline): DFQATT, SNEGSKA (reference sequence). The CDR3 sequence is 14 residues long.